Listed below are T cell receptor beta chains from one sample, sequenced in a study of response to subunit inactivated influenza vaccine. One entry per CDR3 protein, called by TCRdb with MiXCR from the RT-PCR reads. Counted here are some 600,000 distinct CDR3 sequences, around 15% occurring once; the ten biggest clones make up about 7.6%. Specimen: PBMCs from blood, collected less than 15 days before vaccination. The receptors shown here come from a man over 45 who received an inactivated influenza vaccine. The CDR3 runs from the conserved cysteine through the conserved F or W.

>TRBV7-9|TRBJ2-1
CASSLGGGGGEQFF
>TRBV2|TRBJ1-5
CASSLNAGSGQPQHF
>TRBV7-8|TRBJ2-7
CASSLGTSDYEQYF
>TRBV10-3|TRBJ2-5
CAISDPGQGAVETQYF
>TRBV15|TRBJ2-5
CATSRGLRETQYF
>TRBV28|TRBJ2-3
CASSRWDTQYF
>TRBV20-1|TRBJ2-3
CSASPGPTDTQYF
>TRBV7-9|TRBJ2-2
CASSPYRGNTGELFF
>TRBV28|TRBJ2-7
CASSTLGGRGRSEQYF
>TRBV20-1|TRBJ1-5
CSAREAGFFSNQPQHF
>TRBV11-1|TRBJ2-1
CASSPRLTSGAFVDEQFF
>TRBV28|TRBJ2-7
CASSFGSGRPTYEQYF
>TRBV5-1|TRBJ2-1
CASSLDAGSSYNEQFF
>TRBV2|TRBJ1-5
CASRGTGFNQPQHF